This T cell receptor beta chain is drawn from a study of blood T cell repertoires in COVID-19 (dated by TCRdb to 2018 to 2021). Regarding the complete study: Samples from collaborators originated in the United States, Italy and Spain and spanned both the acute and convalescent phases of COVID-19. The dataset comprised deeply sampled blood TCRbeta repertoires from subjects exposed to, actively infected with, or recovered from COVID-19. The samples were drawn from the first 160 participants of the ongoing ImmuneRACE study and from 1,254 subjects provided by 6 global collaborators. The repertoires were made available in a free public database intended to serve as a resource for research on the immune response to SARS-CoV-2. The sample metadata nearly always contained a de-identified subject ID, COVID-19 status, age in years and sex. The prospective study material was composed of cDNA or gDNA derived from T cells, B-cell-depleted T cells, or PBMCs. Where HLA class I and class II types were available, the types were taken from metadata supplied by the sample provider, not from assay-based typing. Findings and caveats that apply to the study as a whole: The amount of clinical and demographic metadata varied by source and participant and was provided uncurated.

Notes on this clone: What antigen it recognizes has not been identified. Base-call qualities are not available, and no considerably larger clone is one nucleotide away.

A distance of 14 bases separates the germline ends of V and J, which lose 2 bases and 0 bases respectively. CDR1 MDHEN and CDR2 SYDVKM are derived from the germline V gene. The cysteine opens and the phenylalanine closes a CDR3 of 17 amino acids. The read is trimmed to its CDR3 DNA, 51 bases read in frame from base 1. Whole blood was collected in K2EDTA tubes by collaborating institutions according to the institutions' own protocols. For TCRbeta analysis, collaborators shipped samples in one of three forms: frozen whole blood, isolated PBMCs, or DNA extracted from either of those sample types. TCRbeta CDR3 regions were amplified from genomic DNA using the immunoSEQ Assay, a bias-controlled multiplex PCR. The original pipeline was this. Nucleated cell counts per sample were estimated from amplification of reference gene primers within the assay. Sequence reads were collapsed and filtered to measure the absolute abundance of every unique TCRbeta CDR3 rearrangement. For each sample, productive Simpson clonality was calculated as the square root of Simpson's diversity index over productive rearrangements. TCRdb stores this immuneACCESS table with in-frame sequences only. Part of the clones is absent; in the studies checked, under half of the shortfall reflects unresolved V genes, and no reason is known for the rest. The D gene and trimming were derived from the DNA, and the V and J assignments and clone size from that table. The sample table shows some 210,000 clones, and 83% are seen once. Roughly 2.9% of the sample is taken by the ten largest.

The chain was built from TRBV28 and TRBJ1-3; TRBD1 could be the D gene, as 6 bases match. The sequencing sample was made of peripheral blood. The receptor was isolated from a man between 50 and 59 years old with active or convalescent COVID-19. The DNA is TGTGCCAGCAGTTTAGCCTTGGGGGCGAGCTCTGGAAACACCATATATTTT. Its coded protein is CASSLALGASSGNTIYF.